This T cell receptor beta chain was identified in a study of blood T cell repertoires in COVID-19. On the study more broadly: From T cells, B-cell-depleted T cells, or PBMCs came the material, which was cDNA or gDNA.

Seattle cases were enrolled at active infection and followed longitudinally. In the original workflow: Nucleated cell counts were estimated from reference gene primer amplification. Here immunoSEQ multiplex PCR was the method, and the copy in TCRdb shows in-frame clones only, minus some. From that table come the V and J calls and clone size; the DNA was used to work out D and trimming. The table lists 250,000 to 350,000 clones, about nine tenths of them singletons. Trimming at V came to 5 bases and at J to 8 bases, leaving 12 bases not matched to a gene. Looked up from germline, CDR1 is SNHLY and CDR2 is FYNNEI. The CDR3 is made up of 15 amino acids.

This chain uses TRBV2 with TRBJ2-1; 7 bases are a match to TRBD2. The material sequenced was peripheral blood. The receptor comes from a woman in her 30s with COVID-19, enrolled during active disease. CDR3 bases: TGTGCCAGCAGTTTAGCGGGCCCCCCGAGGGATGAGCAGTTCTTC. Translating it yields CASSLAGPPRDEQFF.